The 18 T cell receptor beta chains given below trace back to one sample, sequenced in a study of blood T cell dynamics during melanoma immunotherapy. This sample's time point: week 3, after first cycle of checkpoint inhibitor. The table came from immunoSEQ multiplex PCR; TCRdb's copy has only in-frame clones and leaves some out. The table includes around 10,000 clones, roughly 80% detected once. The specimen was blood, collected from a patient treated with checkpoint blockade. The receptor set was obtained from a human donor with melanoma.

V usage is TRBV7-9 and J usage is TRBJ1-2, with 8 bases fitting TRBD1. CDR1 SEHNR and CDR2 FQNEAQ come from the germline V gene (reference sequence). CDR3 size: 14 residues. Losses at the gene ends were 3 bases for V and 5 bases for J; bases not matched to a gene: 5. Here the CDR3 reads CASSLTDRGYGYTF. The CDR3 nucleotides are TGTGCCAGCAGCTTGACCGACAGGGGATATGGCTACACCTTC.

This chain uses TRBV7-2 with TRBJ2-3; no definite D call. Germline CDR1 and CDR2: SGHTA and FQGNSA. V lost 3 bases to trimming and J lost 7 bases, with 8 bases between them. This CDR3 has 12 residues. CDR3 bases: TGTGCCAGCAGCTTGGAGCCTTATACGCAGTATTTT. Its translation is CASSLEPYTQYF.

This chain uses TRBV19 with TRBJ1-5; D uncertain. The ends were cut back, 3 bases at V and 3 bases at J, with 12 bases in the middle. The CDR3 is 15 residues long. Germline lookup yields CDR1 LNHDA and CDR2 SQIVND (reference sequence). The CDR3 DNA is TGTGCCAGTAGTATGGGGATAGTTGACAATCAGCCCCAGCATTTT. Its translation is CASSMGIVDNQPQHF.

V gene TRBV7-9 combines with J gene TRBJ2-1; 11 bases are shared with TRBD2. CDR1 and CDR2 from the germline V gene are SEHNR and FQNEAQ (reference sequence). Trimming cost V 5 bases and J 0 bases; bases outside gene matches: 9. This CDR3 spans 18 amino acids. CDR3 sequence: CASSPLAGGPSSYNEQFF. The CDR3 DNA reads TGTGCCAGCAGCCCCCTAGCGGGGGGCCCGAGCTCCTACAATGAGCAGTTCTTC.

The chain joins TRBV10-2 to TRBJ1-1; the match to TRBD1 covers 7 bases. The ends lost 3 bases at V and 11 bases at J; junction bases unmatched: 6. The germline CDR1 and CDR2 sequences are WSHSY and SAAADI. This CDR3 region has 12 residues. The CDR3 protein is CASSDRGGMAFF. The DNA for the CDR3 is TGCGCCAGCAGTGACAGGGGGGGCATGGCTTTCTTT.

The chain links TRBV5-1 to TRBJ1-1; 8 nucleotides line up with TRBD1. The V gene's germline CDR1 is SGHRS and CDR2 YFSETQ. This CDR3 region has 15 residues. V shed 3 bases and J 4 bases; nucleotides not matched to a gene: 8. The CDR3 region is CASSSPKDRVTEAFF. The CDR3, as DNA: TGCGCCAGCAGCTCTCCCAAGGACAGGGTCACTGAAGCTTTCTTT.

This sequence joins TRBV29-1 and TRBJ2-7, with 9 bases matching TRBD2. The germline CDR1 and CDR2 sequences are SQVTM and ANQGSEA. This CDR3 is 12 amino acids long. With 5 bases clipped from V and 6 bases from J, the junction kept 5 bases outside the gene matches. This CDR3 is CSVSSGEGEQYF. The CDR3 DNA sequence: TGCAGCGTTTCTAGCGGGGAGGGCGAGCAGTACTTC.

Worth noting for this clone: At one of its ends the junction is not consistent with the germline gene, which may arise from a read error. The chain uses TRBV5-1 and TRBJ2-6; 9 bases match TRBD1. The CDR3 has 13 residues. Germline V gene sequence: CDR1 SGHRS, CDR2 YFSETQ. DNA of the CDR3: TGCGCCAGCAGCCCTCCCGGGACAGGGACCGCGGCTTTC. Its protein product is CASSPPGTGTAAF. Variable domain in full (rest from reference TRBV5-1 and TRBJ2-6): KAGVTQTPRYLIKTRGQQVTLSCSPISGHRSVSWYQQTPGQGLQFLFEYFSETQRNKGNFPGRFSGRQFSNSRSEMNVSTLELGDSALYLCASSPPGTGTAAFGAGSRLTVL.

The chain has TRBV10-1 and TRBJ2-5; D tentatively reads TRBD1 or TRBD2 (5 bases each). Trimming shortened V by 6 bases and J by 1 base, and 12 bases separated the two germline ends. The CDR3 runs 14 residues. The germline gives CDR1 WNHNN, CDR2 SYGVQD (reference sequence). Written as DNA, the CDR3 is TGCGCCAGCAGCTCCGGGACGGCCCAAGAGACCCAGTACTTC. Translation gives CASSSGTAQETQYF.

This chain joins TRBV5-1 and TRBJ2-7, with TRBD2 as a possible D gene (6 bases). Looked up from germline, CDR1 is SGHRS and CDR2 is YFSETQ. CDR3 size: 13 residues. Trimming shortened V by 2 bases and J by 6 bases, and 12 bases separated the two germline ends. The CDR3 protein is CASSFTGVGEQYF. For the CDR3, the DNA is TGCGCCAGCAGCTTTACGGGGGTAGGCGAGCAGTACTTC.

This sequence joins TRBV30 and TRBJ2-7; TRBD1 aligns across 11 bases. J was trimmed by 5 bases and V by 0 bases; bases with no gene match: 6. In germline, CDR1 is GTSNPN, CDR2 SVGIG (reference sequence). The CDR3 is 15 residues long. The CDR3 DNA sequence: TGTGCCTGGAGTGTGGGACAGGGGGTATCGGACGAGCAGTACTTC. It yields the protein CAWSVGQGVSDEQYF.

This clone has just one count. J is TRBJ1-3 and V is TRBV14; TRBD1 is a possible D gene (6 bases). The CDR3 is made up of 17 amino acids. Deletions cut 1 base from V and 0 bases from J, with 13 bases between. Germline CDR1 is SGHDN and CDR2 is FVKESK. CDR3 region: CASSQGRTVLSGNTIYF. As DNA, the CDR3 is TGTGCCAGCAGCCAAGGCCGGACAGTCCTCTCTGGAAACACCATATATTTT.

The chain uses TRBV7-2 and TRBJ1-3, with 8 bases aligning to TRBD1. J was trimmed by 1 base and V by 4 bases; bases with no gene match: 12. This CDR3 region has 18 residues. Germline CDR1 and CDR2: SGHTA and FQGNSA. CDR3 DNA: TGTGCCAGCAGCTCGTTAGACAGGGGACCAGCTTCTGGAAACACCATATATTTT. Its protein product is CASSSLDRGPASGNTIYF.

Concerning this clone: The junction and the germline gene differ at one end; a read error may be behind it. This chain uses TRBV7-7 with TRBJ2-5; D not resolved. CDR1 is SSHAT, CDR2 FNYEAQ, per germline (reference sequence). The CDR3 is 14 amino acids. Written as DNA, the CDR3 is TGTGCTAGCAGCCCCCAAGGATCGGGAGAGACCCAGTACTTC. Protein sequence: CASSPQGSGETQYF. Full variable domain (remainder filled in from reference TRBV7-7 and TRBJ2-5): GAGVSQSPRYKVTKRGQDVTLRCDPISSHATLYWYQQALGQGPEFLTYFNYEAQPDKSGLPSDRFSAERPEGSISTLTIQRTEQRDSAMYRCASSPQGSGETQYFGPGTRLLVL.

The rearrangement links TRBV7-9 to TRBJ2-6; weak D call: TRBD1 (6 bases). The V gene lost 4 bases and the J gene lost 6 bases, with 7 bases spanning the gap. This CDR3 is 13 amino acids long. Germline-derived CDR1 and CDR2 are SEHNR and FQNEAQ (reference sequence). CDR3 bases: TGTGCCAGCAGCTCAGGGGCGGCCAACGTCCTGACTTTC. It translates to CASSSGAANVLTF.

A note on this clone: One end of the junction fails to match germline, which may point to a read error. The chain couples TRBV7-2 to TRBJ1-5, with TRBD1 matching 7 bases. The CDR3 sequence is 14 residues long. CDR1 is SGHTA, CDR2 FQGNSA, per germline. The CDR3 sequence: CASSQGQFYQRQHF. Here the CDR3 DNA reads TGTGCCAGCAGCCAGGGACAGTTCTATCAGCGCCAGCATTTT.

The V gene is TRBV5-1, the J gene TRBJ1-1; 7 positions match TRBD1. Trimming at V came to 5 bases and at J to 1 base, leaving 5 bases not matched to a gene. The germline V gene has CDR1 SGHRS and CDR2 YFSETQ. The CDR3 has 14 residues. In nucleotides, the CDR3 is TGCGCCAGCAGAAGACAGGGAGGGAACACTGAAGCTTTCTTT. Its translation is CASRRQGGNTEAFF.

The table lists this clone with a count of one. The genes are TRBV2 and TRBJ2-6; 8 nucleotides line up with TRBD1. Germline CDR1 SNHLY, CDR2 FYNNEI. V lost 8 bases, J lost 0 bases, and 3 bases stayed unmatched. This CDR3 contains 15 residues. Here the CDR3 DNA reads TGTGCCAGCTCCGGGACAGGCTCTGGGGCCAACGTCCTGACTTTC. It specifies CASSGTGSGANVLTF.